The source of this T cell receptor (beta chain) is a study of low-dose radiotherapy and immunotherapy resistance in tumors. About the research overall: Each patient was administered nivolumab intravenously at 240 mg, which was a flat dose, every two weeks, along with intravenous ipilimumab at 1 mg/kg every six weeks.

In this sample, this clonotype turned up once. Alpha and beta chains were covered, as first-strand cDNA relied on TRAV- and TRBV-specific primers. Amplification, which lasted around 22 PCR cycles, used a constant-region primer and V-primer adapter to amplify TCRs. Using its own MiXCR run on the reads, TCRdb lists one record per CDR3 protein. The data contain fewer than 20,000 distinct CDR3 sequences, about 74% of them singletons. V was clipped by 5 bases and J by 6 bases, with 11 bases between them. The CDR3 runs 13 residues. The germline V gene encodes CDR1 LGHNA and CDR2 YNFKEQ. V and J are TRBV4-2 and TRBJ2-1, with D maybe TRBD1 (6 bases). The receptor was isolated from a human donor with advanced metastatic prostate, ovarian, gallbladder or colorectal cancer (not recorded which). This table probably holds off-target reads from a library built for another chain. CDR3 nucleotides: TGTGCCAGCAGCTTAGGGGGTTTCAATGAGCAGTTCTTC. This sequence encodes CASSLGGFNEQFF.